This T cell receptor (beta chain) is drawn from a study of blood T cell repertoires in COVID-19. Across the whole study: COVID-19 samples, acute and convalescent, were from the United States, Italy and Spain. Nucleic acid was either cDNA or gDNA, and it came from T cells, B-cell-depleted T cells, or PBMCs.

Original processing methods: Estimation of nucleated cell counts was performed using reference gene primer amplification. The repertoire was sequenced with immunoSEQ multiplex PCR; TCRdb's copy has only in-frame clones and lacks some. V, J and clone size are those of that table, while D and trimming were read from the DNA. Of roughly 190,000 clones listed, roughly 84% are singletons. No more than 2 weeks before study entry, exposed participants had met a case of COVID-19. This clone was seen only a few times. The sample taken for sequencing was PBMCs or T cells enriched from blood (not recorded which). The clonotype was recovered from a woman under 40 who had been exposed to COVID-19.

CDR3 in DNA: TGTGCCAGTAGTACGGGGGGGGCAACGGCTGAAGCTTTCTTT. Translating it yields CASSTGGATAEAFF. The chain is built from TRBV19 and TRBJ1-1; TRBD1 might be the D (6 bases). This CDR3 region has 14 residues. Per germline, CDR1 LNHDA and CDR2 SQIVND (reference sequence). Between the trimmed V and J ends, which lost 4 bases and 6 bases, there was a span of 15 bases.